This T cell receptor beta chain was observed in a study of blood T cell repertoires in COVID-19. Profiling relied on immunoSEQ multiplex PCR, and the TCRdb table lists in-frame clones only, not all of them. Among about 400,000 clones, about 90% were seen once, and the ten largest hold 1.7%. Germline V gives CDR1 SNHLY, CDR2 FYNNEI. The V gene end was trimmed by 8 bases and the J gene end by 6 bases; junction bases not matched to a gene: 22. CDR3 size: 18 residues. Assignment of participants to cohorts was predicated upon participant-reported clinical history. Recovery among Cohort 3 donors was established by two negative PCRs, clearance, or symptom resolution.

Sample: PBMCs or T cells enriched from blood (not recorded which). The rearrangement joins TRBV2 to TRBJ2-7; 10 nucleotides agree with TRBD2. The clonotype was recovered from a woman in her twenties or thirties who had recovered from COVID-19. CDR3 in DNA: TGTGCCAGCTTGGAAGGGCTAGCGGGAGTTAAAAGTCGACGCGAGCAGTACTTC. Translation gives CASLEGLAGVKSRREQYF.